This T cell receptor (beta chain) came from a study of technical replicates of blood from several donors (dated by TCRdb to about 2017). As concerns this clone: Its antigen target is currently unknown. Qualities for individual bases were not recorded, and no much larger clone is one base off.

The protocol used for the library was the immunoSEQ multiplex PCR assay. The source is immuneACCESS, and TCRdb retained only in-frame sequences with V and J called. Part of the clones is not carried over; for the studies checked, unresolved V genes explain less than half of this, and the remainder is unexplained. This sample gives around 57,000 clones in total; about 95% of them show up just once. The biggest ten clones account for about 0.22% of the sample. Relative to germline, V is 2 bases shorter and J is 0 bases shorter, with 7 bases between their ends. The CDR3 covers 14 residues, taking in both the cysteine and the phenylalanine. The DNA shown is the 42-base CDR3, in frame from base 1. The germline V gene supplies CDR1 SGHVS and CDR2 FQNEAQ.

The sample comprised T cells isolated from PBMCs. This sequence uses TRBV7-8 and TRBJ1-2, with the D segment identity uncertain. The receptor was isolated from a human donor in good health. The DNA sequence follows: TGTGCCAGCAGCTTACCCGGGACTAACTATGGCTACACCTTC. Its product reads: CASSLPGTNYGYTF.